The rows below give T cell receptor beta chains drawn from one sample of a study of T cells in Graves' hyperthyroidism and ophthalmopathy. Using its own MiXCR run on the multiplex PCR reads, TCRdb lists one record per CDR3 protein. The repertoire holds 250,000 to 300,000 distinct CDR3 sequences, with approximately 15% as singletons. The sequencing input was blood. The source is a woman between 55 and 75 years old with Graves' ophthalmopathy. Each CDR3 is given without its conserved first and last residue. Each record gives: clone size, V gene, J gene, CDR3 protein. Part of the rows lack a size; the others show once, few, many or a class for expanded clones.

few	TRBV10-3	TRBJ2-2	AISRQASESGELF
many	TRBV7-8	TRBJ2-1	ASSLAHGSGGLSSYNEQF
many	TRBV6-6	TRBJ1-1	ASSYTTRGDTEAF
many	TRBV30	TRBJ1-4	GTRRRDREKLF
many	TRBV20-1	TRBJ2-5	SVVGTSETQY
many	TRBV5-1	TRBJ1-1	ASSPRGQGLITEAF
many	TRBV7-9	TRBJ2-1	ASSPVSEQF
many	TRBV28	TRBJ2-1	ASRVLAESYNEQF
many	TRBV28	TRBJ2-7	ASSLRRGLYEQY
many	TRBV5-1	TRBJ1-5	ASSFTGQGDQPQH
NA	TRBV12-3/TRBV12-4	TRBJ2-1	ASRSSGGGRSNEQF
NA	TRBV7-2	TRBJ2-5	ASSSGETQC
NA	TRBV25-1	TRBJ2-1	ASSEQPGIEQF
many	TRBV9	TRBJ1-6	ASSPSRGSNSPLH
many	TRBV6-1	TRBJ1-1	ASSVDRVDTEAF
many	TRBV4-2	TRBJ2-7	ASSQVQNEQY
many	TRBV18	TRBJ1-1	ASSRDKIYTEAF
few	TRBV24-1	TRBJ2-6	ATSDTSSGANVLT
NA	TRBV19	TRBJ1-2	ASSGQGWGGYT
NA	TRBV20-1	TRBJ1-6	STKSGTLDSPLH
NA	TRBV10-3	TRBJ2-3	AISESGRKTQY
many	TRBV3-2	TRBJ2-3	ASSQTLEGQGSTDTQY
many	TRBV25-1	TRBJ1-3	ATTSWVGNTIY
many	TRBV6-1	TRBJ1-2	ASRQGAAANYGYT
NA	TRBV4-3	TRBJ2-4	ASSQDEASLKNIQY
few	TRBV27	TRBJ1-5	ASHPTGTGINEPQH
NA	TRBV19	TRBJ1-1	ASSMGETEAF
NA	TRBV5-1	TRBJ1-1	ASRRDGYNTEAF
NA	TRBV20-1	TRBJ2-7	SAPYSGPFPSYEQY
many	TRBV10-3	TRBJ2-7	AISGGRLLDEQY
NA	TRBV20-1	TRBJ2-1	SASVWDRGYNEQF
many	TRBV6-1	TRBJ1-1	ASSEVAWDRGQDTEAF
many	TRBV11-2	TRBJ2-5	ASSLLGHGVQETQY
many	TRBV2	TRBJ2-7	ASSEGGGLNYEQY
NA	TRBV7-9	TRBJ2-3	ASSRTDRVITDTQY
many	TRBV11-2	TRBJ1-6	ASSSSDESGSPLH
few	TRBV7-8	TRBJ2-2	ASSLRTGPLSNTGELF
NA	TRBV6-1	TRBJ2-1	ASSAGPRGAYNEQF
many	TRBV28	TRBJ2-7	ASIPSSPVSEQY
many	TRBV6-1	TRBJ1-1	ASSEARQMNTEAF
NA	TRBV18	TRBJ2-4	ANSPPSRAKNIQY
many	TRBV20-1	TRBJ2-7	SASLQGASDEQY
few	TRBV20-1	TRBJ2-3	SAVVQGNADTQY
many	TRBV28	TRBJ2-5	ASEPGGFETQY
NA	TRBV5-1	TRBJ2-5	ASSLTGGASGETQY
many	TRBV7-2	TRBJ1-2	ASSSGQGYGYT
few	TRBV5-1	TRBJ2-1	ASTPRGGPDNEQF
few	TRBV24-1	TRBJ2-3	ATSDSRGGHTDTQY
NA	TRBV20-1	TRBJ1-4	SARDLSSTNEKLF
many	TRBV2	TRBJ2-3	ASSEAVGGEY